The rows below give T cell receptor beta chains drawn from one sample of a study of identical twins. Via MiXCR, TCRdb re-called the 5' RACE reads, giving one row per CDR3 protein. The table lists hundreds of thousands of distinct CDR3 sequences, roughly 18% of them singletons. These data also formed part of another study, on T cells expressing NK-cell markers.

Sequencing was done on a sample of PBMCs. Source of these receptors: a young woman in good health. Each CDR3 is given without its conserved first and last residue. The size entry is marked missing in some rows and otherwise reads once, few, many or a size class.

CDR3aa: ASSKGRVPDTQY
abundance: NA
j_gene: TRBJ2-3
v_gene: TRBV7-3

CDR3aa: ASSPLGRGISSEQY
abundance: few
j_gene: TRBJ2-7
v_gene: TRBV6-2/TRBV6-3

CDR3aa: ASSPEGRVQY
abundance: NA
j_gene: TRBJ2-7
v_gene: TRBV18

CDR3aa: ATRSLGHRELF
abundance: few
j_gene: TRBJ2-2
v_gene: TRBV15

CDR3aa: ASTLTRGVYEQY
abundance: NA
j_gene: TRBJ2-7
v_gene: TRBV12-3/TRBV12-4

CDR3aa: ASPSRDRDYEQY
abundance: many
j_gene: TRBJ2-7
v_gene: TRBV27

CDR3aa: ASSFPDTGELF
abundance: NA
j_gene: TRBJ2-2
v_gene: TRBV7-9

CDR3aa: ASNEGGDTQY
abundance: NA
j_gene: TRBJ2-3
v_gene: TRBV2

CDR3aa: SAADTRYRSTGELF
abundance: NA
j_gene: TRBJ2-2
v_gene: TRBV20-1

CDR3aa: ASSTVGDRELF
abundance: NA
j_gene: TRBJ2-2
v_gene: TRBV6-1

CDR3aa: SVGSGNEQF
abundance: few
j_gene: TRBJ2-1
v_gene: TRBV29-1

CDR3aa: ASSTYRRENNEQF
abundance: few
j_gene: TRBJ2-1
v_gene: TRBV6-1

CDR3aa: ASSRSGGKRDTQY
abundance: NA
j_gene: TRBJ2-3
v_gene: TRBV7-3

CDR3aa: ASRPGQRQETQY
abundance: few
j_gene: TRBJ2-5
v_gene: TRBV3-1

CDR3aa: ASSEAPVLPAKNIQY
abundance: few
j_gene: TRBJ2-4
v_gene: TRBV6-1

CDR3aa: SVEDTGDRNTIY
abundance: few
j_gene: TRBJ1-3
v_gene: TRBV29-1

CDR3aa: ASSYGGSTDTQY
abundance: many
j_gene: TRBJ2-3
v_gene: TRBV12-3/TRBV12-4

CDR3aa: ASGLGVAYNEQF
abundance: few
j_gene: TRBJ2-1
v_gene: TRBV5-1

CDR3aa: ASSTVISYEQY
abundance: few
j_gene: TRBJ2-7
v_gene: TRBV12-3/TRBV12-4

CDR3aa: SARRVYGYT
abundance: NA
j_gene: TRBJ1-2
v_gene: TRBV20-1

CDR3aa: SAPPLNNEQF
abundance: NA
j_gene: TRBJ2-1
v_gene: TRBV20-1

CDR3aa: ASSLPPGYTDTQY
abundance: few
j_gene: TRBJ2-3
v_gene: TRBV7-8

CDR3aa: ASSTTDTPEGEQY
abundance: NA
j_gene: TRBJ2-7
v_gene: TRBV7-9

CDR3aa: SARSLQYASDTQY
abundance: few
j_gene: TRBJ2-3
v_gene: TRBV20-1

CDR3aa: ASSQNSGANVLT
abundance: NA
j_gene: TRBJ2-6
v_gene: TRBV3-1

CDR3aa: SVDAGANVLT
abundance: NA
j_gene: TRBJ2-6
v_gene: TRBV29-1

CDR3aa: ASSLQVGFDNSPLH
abundance: many
j_gene: TRBJ1-6
v_gene: TRBV5-6

CDR3aa: ASSQDLGREETQY
abundance: few
j_gene: TRBJ2-5
v_gene: TRBV4-3

CDR3aa: ASSWGTETQY
abundance: few
j_gene: TRBJ2-5
v_gene: TRBV12-3/TRBV12-4

CDR3aa: ASRRPGGANEKLF
abundance: few
j_gene: TRBJ1-4
v_gene: TRBV12-3/TRBV12-4

CDR3aa: ASSLAGQTGELF
abundance: NA
j_gene: TRBJ2-2
v_gene: TRBV5-1

CDR3aa: SARKGPNSYEQY
abundance: few
j_gene: TRBJ2-7
v_gene: TRBV20-1

CDR3aa: SVRFGTTNQETQY
abundance: NA
j_gene: TRBJ2-5
v_gene: TRBV29-1

CDR3aa: ASSLLHTYEQY
abundance: NA
j_gene: TRBJ2-7
v_gene: TRBV11-2

CDR3aa: ASSFREGRSTDTQY
abundance: few
j_gene: TRBJ2-3
v_gene: TRBV11-2

CDR3aa: ASSSGTAPYEQY
abundance: few
j_gene: TRBJ2-7
v_gene: TRBV6-5

CDR3aa: ASSFTGFGSDEQF
abundance: many
j_gene: TRBJ2-1
v_gene: TRBV7-6

CDR3aa: SPASETQY
abundance: few
j_gene: TRBJ2-5
v_gene: TRBV20-1

CDR3aa: ASSLERWRRLNTEAF
abundance: few
j_gene: TRBJ1-1
v_gene: TRBV7-8

CDR3aa: SASRGETSGI
abundance: few
j_gene: TRBJ2-5
v_gene: TRBV20-1

CDR3aa: ASSFDTRRETQY
abundance: few
j_gene: TRBJ2-5
v_gene: TRBV12-3/TRBV12-4

CDR3aa: ASSLGQGPETQY
abundance: few
j_gene: TRBJ2-5
v_gene: TRBV7-8

CDR3aa: ASSLVAISYNEQF
abundance: NA
j_gene: TRBJ2-1
v_gene: TRBV7-6

CDR3aa: ASSSSGLVTDTQY
abundance: NA
j_gene: TRBJ2-3
v_gene: TRBV7-9

CDR3aa: ASGHSDFTDTQY
abundance: NA
j_gene: TRBJ2-3
v_gene: TRBV23-1

CDR3aa: ASSPRRGSNQPQH
abundance: few
j_gene: TRBJ1-5
v_gene: TRBV18

CDR3aa: AISEYREGSYEQY
abundance: few
j_gene: TRBJ2-7
v_gene: TRBV10-3

CDR3aa: ASSSDGASEVYEQY
abundance: few
j_gene: TRBJ2-7
v_gene: TRBV5-1

CDR3aa: ASSTGLGNIQY
abundance: NA
j_gene: TRBJ2-4
v_gene: TRBV19

CDR3aa: ASSQGQEAF
abundance: NA
j_gene: TRBJ1-1
v_gene: TRBV3-1

CDR3aa: ASSTSLGNQPQH
abundance: NA
j_gene: TRBJ1-5
v_gene: TRBV3-1

CDR3aa: SVAGLAGPTSYEQY
abundance: few
j_gene: TRBJ2-7
v_gene: TRBV29-1

CDR3aa: SAGQTFEQY
abundance: few
j_gene: TRBJ2-7
v_gene: TRBV20-1

CDR3aa: ASSQEKDLRRNEQF
abundance: NA
j_gene: TRBJ2-1
v_gene: TRBV3-1

CDR3aa: ASSLARDRVDEQF
abundance: few
j_gene: TRBJ2-1
v_gene: TRBV7-8